What follows describes a single T cell receptor beta chain. The source of the sample is a study of somatic mutations in cytotoxic T cells in rheumatoid arthritis. Germline V gene sequence: CDR1 MDHEN, CDR2 SYDVKM. V lost 3 bases and J 2 bases, leaving 14 bases between the germline ends. This CDR3 is built from 16 residues. Sequenced by immunoSEQ multiplex PCR; TCRdb stores in-frame clones only, minus some. The sample has roughly 20,000 clones; 55% to 80% are singletons. This sequence joins TRBV28 and TRBJ1-3, with unresolved D. The sequence derives from an adult with rheumatoid arthritis. The source material was CD8+ T cells sorted from blood. The CDR3 spells CASSFMFSVTGNTIYF. In DNA, the CDR3 is TGTGCCAGCAGTTTTATGTTCAGTGTCACTGGAAACACCATATATTTT.